This T cell receptor (beta chain) was recovered during a study of blood T cell repertoires in COVID-19. Study overall: Samples of COVID-19 (acute and convalescent) were obtained from the United States, Italy and Spain. Sample material is recorded as cDNA or gDNA derived from T cells, B-cell-depleted T cells, or PBMCs.

Authors' data handling: Reference gene primer amplification gave estimated nucleated cell counts. Generated by immunoSEQ multiplex PCR, the TCRdb table keeps only in-frame clones and is missing some. V and J calls and clone size are those listed in that table; D and trimming were worked out from the DNA. This sample carries fewer than 200,000 clones, roughly 84% of them seen once, and the ten largest clones take roughly 1%. This clone was observed a single time. The CDR3 covers 16 residues. Germline lookup yields CDR1 GTSNPN and CDR2 SVGIG (reference sequence). V was clipped by 1 base and J by 4 bases, with 14 bases between them.

This sequence joins TRBV30 and TRBJ1-6; weak D call: TRBD1 (6 bases). The source material was peripheral blood. This sequence was found in a man in his forties with acute or convalescent COVID-19. This CDR3 is CAWSGAGVLYNSPLHF. The CDR3 DNA reads as TGTGCCTGGAGTGGGGCAGGGGTCTTGTATAATTCACCCCTCCACTTT. Supplemented by reference TRBV30 and TRBJ1-6, the full variable domain reads SQTIHQWPATLVQPVGSPLSLECTVEGTSNPNLYWYRQAAGRGLQLLFYSVGIGQISSEVPQNLSASRPQDRQFILSSKKLLLSDSGFYLCAWSGAGVLYNSPLHFGNGTRLTVT.